Below, 28 T cell receptor beta chains from the same sample are listed, as sequenced in a study of molecular identifiers for immune sequencing clone quantification. TCRdb analysed the PCR reads with MiXCR anew, one entry per CDR3 protein. The repertoire has around 470,000 distinct CDR3 sequences, 25% of them found once; the top ten carry roughly 0.79%. The source material was naive CD8+ T cells from blood, with Jurkat cell RNA spiked in. Sample subset: FACS-sorted CD8+CD4-CCR7+CD45RA+ naive T cells. Receptors were obtained from a human donor in good health. Some libraries in this study had Jurkat cell RNA spiked in.

CDR3 protein: CASSLWSQETQYF. CDR3 sequence (DNA): TGTGCCAGCAGTTTGTGGTCTCAAGAGACCCAGTACTTC. The genes are TRBV27 and TRBJ2-5, with D unresolved. CDR1 MNHEY and CDR2 SMNVEV come from the germline V gene (reference sequence). This CDR3 contains 13 residues. Between the trimmed V and J ends, which lost 3 bases and 2 bases, there was a span of 7 bases.

This chain connects TRBV27 to TRBJ1-1; D remains unclear. V lost 1 base and J 7 bases, leaving 10 bases between the germline ends. The CDR3 has 13 amino acids. Germline assignment: CDR1 MNHEY and CDR2 SMNVEV (reference sequence). The CDR3: CASSLWGSGEAFF. The CDR3 DNA reads TGTGCCAGCAGTTTATGGGGTTCCGGTGAAGCTTTCTTT.

As regards this clonotype: A much larger clone lies a single base off, so this may be a read error. The V gene is TRBV6-5, the J gene TRBJ2-1; weak D call: TRBD2 (6 bases). From germline, CDR1 is MNHEY and CDR2 SVGAGI. This CDR3 is 15 amino acids long. V lost 6 bases and J lost 2, with 14 bases in between. The CDR3 DNA sequence: TGTGCCAGCAGCGGGACTGGCGTTGCCTACAATGAGCAGTTCTTC. It encodes CASSGTGVAYNEQFF.

This chain links TRBV7-9 with TRBJ2-7; D is tentatively TRBD1 or TRBD2 (7 bases each). This CDR3 region has 15 residues. The germline gives CDR1 SEHNR, CDR2 FQNEAQ (reference sequence). V was clipped by 7 bases and J by 2 bases, with 18 bases between them. The CDR3 nucleotides read TGTGCCAGCACCGCAGGGGGACTAACTCCCTACGAGCAGTACTTC. Protein product: CASTAGGLTPYEQYF.

This clonotype was detected once. Its ends do not fully match the called genes, so a read error is possible. The chain's CDR3 is CASSLAENTEASF. DNA for the CDR3: TGCGCCAGCAGCTTGGCGGAGAACACTGAAGCTTCCTTT. V is TRBV5-1 and J is TRBJ1-1; D unclear. Germline loops: CDR1 SGHRS, CDR2 YFSETQ. This CDR3 is 13 amino acids long.

On this clonotype itself: A clone one base away is much larger, so this may be a read error. The gene calls are TRBV2 and TRBJ1-2; D is possibly TRBD1 (6 bases). CDR3 length: 11 residues. Looked up from germline, CDR1 is SNHLY and CDR2 is FYNNEI. For the CDR3, the DNA is TGTGCCAGCAGGACAGGCTATGGCTCCACCTTC. This gives the protein CASRTGYGSTF. The complete variable domain, with remaining parts taken from reference TRBV2 and TRBJ1-2, reads EPEVTQTPSHQVTQMGQEVILRCVPISNHLYFYWYRQILGQKVEFLVSFYNNEISEKSEIFDDQFSVERPDGSNFTLKIRSTKLEDSAMYFCASRTGYGSTFGSGTRLTVV.

The V and J genes are TRBV6-4 and TRBJ1-1; D gene ambiguous. Germline loops: CDR1 MRHNA, CDR2 SNTAGT. Trimming removed 2 bases from V and 1 base from J, with 8 bases in between. The CDR3 extends over 14 amino acids. The CDR3 coding sequence is TGTGCCAGCAGTGACGGGGAGGGGAACACTGAAGCTTTCTTT. This sequence encodes CASSDGEGNTEAFF.

This clonotype was detected only a few times. The chain is built from TRBV5-1 and TRBJ2-7, with 7 nucleotides matching TRBD1. J lost 2 bases, V lost 4 bases, and 12 bases had no gene match. CDR1 and CDR2 (germline): SGHRS, YFSETQ. CDR3 size: 16 residues. CDR3: CASSGVLGTEAYEQYF. In DNA form, the CDR3 reads TGCGCCAGCAGCGGTGTTCTCGGGACAGAGGCCTACGAGCAGTACTTC.

This clonotype came up many times. This chain joins TRBV5-4 and TRBJ2-5; 8 bases line up with TRBD1. With 1 base clipped from V and 2 bases from J, the junction kept 10 bases outside the gene matches. The CDR3 has 17 residues. The germline V gene encodes CDR1 SGHNT and CDR2 YYREEE (reference sequence). The CDR3 loop is CASSLWSGTGGQETQYF. The CDR3 DNA sequence: TGTGCCAGCAGCTTGTGGTCCGGGACAGGAGGACAAGAGACCCAGTACTTC.

This clonotype has a handful of counts. This sequence joins TRBV20-1 and TRBJ2-5; 9 bases are a match to TRBD1. Unmatched junction bases numbered 12, after V lost 5 bases and J lost 5 bases. The length of the CDR3 is 15 residues. Germline loops: CDR1 DFQATT, CDR2 SNEGSKA (reference sequence). For the CDR3, the DNA is TGCAGTGCTGACGGGACAGGGCTACAGGGGGAGACCCAGTACTTC. Amino acid sequence: CSADGTGLQGETQYF.

This clonotype has just a few counts. This chain joins TRBV20-1 and TRBJ1-1; the D gene is possibly TRBD1 (5 bases). This CDR3 region has 16 residues. The V and J ends lost 0 bases and 5 bases respectively, with 19 bases between them. Germline V gene data show CDR1 as DFQATT and CDR2 as SNEGSKA (reference sequence). The CDR3 DNA sequence: TGCAGTGCTAGAGACCCGGATACTCAGGGAGGTACTGAAGCTTTCTTT. It is translated as CSARDPDTQGGTEAFF.

This clonotype occurred many times. The chain couples TRBV28 to TRBJ2-3; D may be TRBD1 (6 bases). The CDR3 spans 14 residues. Trimming took off 3 bases at V and 4 bases at J, with 11 bases between the two ends. Germline CDR1 is MDHEN and CDR2 is SYDVKM. The CDR3, as DNA: TGTGCCAGCAGTTTGGTCAGGGGTGCAGATACGCAGTATTTT. It encodes CASSLVRGADTQYF. Drawing the rest from reference TRBV28 and TRBJ2-3, the complete variable domain is DVKVTQSSRYLVKRTGEKVFLECVQDMDHENMFWYRQDPGLGLRLIYFSYDVKMKEKGDIPEGYSVSREKKERFSLILESASTNQTSMYLCASSLVRGADTQYFGPGTRLTVL.

This clonotype has only a few counts. V and J are TRBV5-6 and TRBJ2-7, with 9 bases fitting TRBD1. Germline assignment: CDR1 SGHDT and CDR2 YYEEEE. The CDR3 covers 16 residues. The trim removed 4 bases at V and 6 bases at J, leaving 14 bases unmatched. The CDR3 loop reads CASSLTVGTGSSEQYF. The CDR3 DNA reads TGTGCCAGCAGCCTCACGGTCGGGACAGGGTCATCCGAGCAGTACTTC.

This clonotype was seen only a few times. CDR3 coding DNA: TGCAGTGCTAGGACAGGGACCCCCTACGAGCAGTACTTC. Translated: CSARTGTPYEQYF. The chain combines TRBV20-1 with TRBJ2-7, with 7 nucleotides matching TRBD1. V gave up 3 bases and J gave up 2 bases; unmatched junction bases: 4. CDR3 length: 13 residues. CDR1 is DFQATT and CDR2 is SNEGSKA in the germline V gene (reference sequence).

This clonotype was recorded a few times. The V call is TRBV4-3, the J call TRBJ2-7, with D uncertain. Germline V gene lookup returns CDR1 LGHNA and CDR2 YSLEER. Trimming stripped 1 base from V and 3 bases from J, with 10 bases between. This CDR3 is 14 amino acids long. DNA of the CDR3: TGCGCCAGCAGCCAAGTCCCGGTCGTCTACGAGCAGTACTTC. It encodes CASSQVPVVYEQYF.

The rearrangement joins TRBV6-5 to TRBJ2-7; 8 bases line up with TRBD2. After removal of 1 base from V and 3 bases from J, the junction contained 5 bases not matched to a gene. CDR1 is MNHEY and CDR2 is SVGAGI in the germline V gene. This CDR3 comprises 15 residues. Here the CDR3 reads CASSYYSTSGYEQYF. CDR3 nucleotide sequence: TGTGCCAGCAGTTACTACAGTACTAGCGGCTACGAGCAGTACTTC.

V usage is TRBV7-3 and J usage is TRBJ2-1; D unresolved. Trimming pared 5 bases from V and 5 bases from J, leaving 10 bases between. The germline V gene encodes CDR1 SGHTA and CDR2 FQGTGA. The CDR3 has 13 residues. This CDR3 reads CASSPDPHNEQFF. The CDR3 DNA follows: TGTGCCAGCAGCCCCGATCCCCACAATGAGCAGTTCTTC.

The V call is TRBV12-3 or TRBV12-4, the J call TRBJ2-3; D possibly corresponds to TRBD1 (6 bases). This CDR3 comprises 15 residues. Deletions cut 2 bases from V and 4 bases from J, with 13 bases between. In DNA, the CDR3 is TGTGCCAGCAGTTTATACAGGGTAGGGGCAGATACGCAGTATTTT. Translated, it gives CASSLYRVGADTQYF.

In this sample, this clonotype turned up many times. The V call is TRBV12-3 or TRBV12-4, the J call TRBJ1-5; D gene unclear. V lost 6 bases, J lost 0 bases, and 12 bases lay in between. The CDR3 length is 15 residues. The CDR3 coding sequence is TGTGCCAGCAGCAAGGCGTCTTATAGCAATCAGCCCCAGCATTTT. This translates into CASSKASYSNQPQHF.

The rearrangement joins TRBV28 to TRBJ2-3; D may be TRBD2 (6 bases). Germline lookup yields CDR1 MDHEN and CDR2 SYDVKM. Trimming left V 2 bases short and J 6 bases short, with 12 bases between. This CDR3 comprises 14 residues. As DNA, the CDR3 is TGTGCCAGCAGTTTAGGGGACTTTTACGATACGCAGTATTTT. Protein sequence: CASSLGDFYDTQYF.

A few counts support this clonotype. V and J are TRBV29-1 and TRBJ2-1, with a weak D call TRBD2 (5 bases). CDR1 is SQVTM and CDR2 is ANQGSEA in the germline V gene. CDR3 length equals 16 residues. Trimming took 4 bases from V and 6 from J, leaving 22 bases between them. CDR3 amino acids: CSVATVRDLALNEQFF. Written as DNA, the CDR3 is TGCAGCGTTGCGACTGTCCGGGATCTTGCTCTCAATGAGCAGTTCTTC.

Comment on this clonotype: A read error may produce the germline difference seen at one junction end. The chain combines TRBV12-3 or TRBV12-4 with TRBJ2-5; tentatively, D is TRBD2 (6 bases). The CDR3 runs 14 residues. The CDR3, as DNA: TGTGCCGGCAGTTACTCGGGGGTTGGAGAGACCCAGTACTTC. Residues: CAGSYSGVGETQYF.

This clonotype was recorded many times. The V and J genes are TRBV9 and TRBJ2-7; 7 positions match TRBD1. Germline CDR1 is SGDLS and CDR2 is YYNGEE. J was trimmed by 7 bases and V by 0 bases; bases with no gene match: 10. The CDR3 consists of 15 residues. CDR3 sequence: CASSVEGTGVDEQYF. In DNA, the CDR3 is TGTGCCAGCAGCGTAGAGGGAACAGGGGTGGATGAGCAGTACTTC. The variable domain in full, with the rest retrieved from reference TRBV9 and TRBJ2-7, is DSGVTQTPKHLITATGQRVTLRCSPRSGDLSVYWYQQSLDQGLQFLIQYYNGEERAKGNILERFSAQQFPDLHSELNLSSLELGDSALYFCASSVEGTGVDEQYFGPGTRLTVT.

About this clonotype itself: The junction departs from the called germline gene at one end, perhaps through a read error. The chain links TRBV7-9 to TRBJ1-2, with 8 bases that match TRBD1. CDR3 size: 15 residues. The germline gives CDR1 SEHNR, CDR2 FQNEAQ (reference sequence). Here the CDR3 DNA reads TGTGCCAGCAGCTTAGCCAGCCAGGGGGCCTATGGCCACACCTTC. It encodes CASSLASQGAYGHTF.

The chain uses TRBV7-9 and TRBJ2-1, with TRBD2 identical over 8 bases. Germline-derived CDR1 and CDR2 are SEHNR and FQNEAQ (reference sequence). The CDR3 has 16 residues. V gave up 2 bases and J gave up 5 bases; unmatched junction bases: 8. The CDR3 sequence is CASSLPGGGPNNEQFF. The CDR3 nucleotides are TGTGCCAGCAGCTTACCTGGCGGGGGGCCCAACAATGAGCAGTTCTTC.

This clonotype was seen at least ten times. V gene TRBV6-1 combines with J gene TRBJ1-2; TRBD1 matches at 7 bases. Germline CDR1 and CDR2: MNHNS and SASEGT. V was pared by 8 bases and J by 0 bases, with 9 bases of the junction left unmatched. The CDR3 extends over 15 amino acids. The CDR3: CASDLWTGPNYGYTF. The CDR3 DNA sequence: TGTGCCAGCGACCTATGGACAGGTCCTAACTATGGCTACACCTTC.

On this clonotype itself: This sequence may be a read error, since a much larger clone differs from it by one base. The chain's CDR3 is CASSQRGTNEQYF. The CDR3 nucleotides are TGTGCCAGCAGCCAAAGGGGGACCAACGAGCAGTACTTC. The V call is TRBV7-2, the J call TRBJ2-7; D may be TRBD1 (6 bases). Germline CDR1 reads SGHTA; CDR2 reads FQGNSA. V was cut by 5 bases and J by 5 bases, with 13 bases left in between. The CDR3 has 13 amino acids.

At least ten counts were recorded for this clonotype. The rearrangement joins TRBV7-8 to TRBJ2-5; weak D call: TRBD2 (6 bases). Germline loops: CDR1 SGHVS, CDR2 FQNEAQ. V lost 3 bases and J lost 5, with 13 bases in between. The CDR3 runs to 14 residues. The DNA for the CDR3 is TGTGCCAGCAGCTTTGGGACTCGCGGCGAGACCCAGTACTTC. Translated, it gives CASSFGTRGETQYF.